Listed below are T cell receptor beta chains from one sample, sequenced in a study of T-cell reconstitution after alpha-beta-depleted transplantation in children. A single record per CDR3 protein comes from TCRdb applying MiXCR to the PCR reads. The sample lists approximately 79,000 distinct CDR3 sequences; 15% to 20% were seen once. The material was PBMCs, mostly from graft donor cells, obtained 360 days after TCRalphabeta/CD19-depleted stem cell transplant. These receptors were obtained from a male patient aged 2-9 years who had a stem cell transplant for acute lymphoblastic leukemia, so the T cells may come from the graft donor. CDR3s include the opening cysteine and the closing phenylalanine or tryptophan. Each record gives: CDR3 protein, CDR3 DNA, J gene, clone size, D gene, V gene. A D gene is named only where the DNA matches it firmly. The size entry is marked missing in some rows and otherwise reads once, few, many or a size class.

CDR3 protein: CASSLGYDTQYF
CDR3 DNA: TGTGCCAGCAGTTTGGGTTATGATACGCAGTATTTT
J gene: TRBJ2-3
clone size: few
D gene: .
V gene: TRBV12-3/TRBV12-4

CDR3 protein: CASSLVQNSYNEQFF
CDR3 DNA: TGCGCCAGCAGCTTGGTACAGAACTCCTACAATGAGCAGTTCTTC
J gene: TRBJ2-1
clone size: .
D gene: .
V gene: TRBV5-1

CDR3 protein: CASSQDPLAGIETQYF
CDR3 DNA: TGTGCCAGCAGCCAAGATCCACTAGCGGGAATTGAGACCCAGTACTTC
J gene: TRBJ2-5
clone size: many
D gene: TRBD2
V gene: TRBV4-2

CDR3 protein: CASSVFSRGLYNEQFF
CDR3 DNA: TGTGCCAGTAGTGTCTTTTCCAGGGGACTATACAATGAGCAGTTCTTC
J gene: TRBJ2-1
clone size: few
D gene: .
V gene: TRBV19

CDR3 protein: CATSESGRGATQYF
CDR3 DNA: TGTGCCACCAGTGAGTCAGGGCGGGGGGCGACCCAGTACTTC
J gene: TRBJ2-5
clone size: .
D gene: TRBD2
V gene: TRBV24-1

CDR3 protein: CASSSGTSLGEQYF
CDR3 DNA: TGTGCCAGCAGTTCCGGGACTAGCCTAGGAGAGCAGTACTTC
J gene: TRBJ2-7
clone size: .
D gene: TRBD2
V gene: TRBV27

CDR3 protein: CASSFYDRGLRDTQYF
CDR3 DNA: TGCGCCAGCAGCTTCTATGACAGGGGATTACGGGATACGCAGTATTTT
J gene: TRBJ2-3
clone size: few
D gene: TRBD1
V gene: TRBV4-1

CDR3 protein: CASSGPRTEAFF
CDR3 DNA: TGTGCCAGCAGCGGACCGAGGACTGAAGCTTTCTTT
J gene: TRBJ1-1
clone size: .
D gene: .
V gene: TRBV25-1

CDR3 protein: CASSQGGNSPLHF
CDR3 DNA: TGTGCCAGCAGCCAAGGGGGGAATTCACCCCTCCACTTT
J gene: TRBJ1-6
clone size: few
D gene: .
V gene: TRBV3-1

CDR3 protein: CASSLAIGDEQYF
CDR3 DNA: TGTGCCAGCAGCTTAGCCATCGGGGACGAGCAGTACTTC
J gene: TRBJ2-7
clone size: .
D gene: .
V gene: TRBV7-9

CDR3 protein: CASSLRTGGGGTEAFF
CDR3 DNA: TGTGCCAGCAGTCTACGGACAGGGGGCGGGGGGACTGAAGCTTTCTTT
J gene: TRBJ1-1
clone size: .
D gene: TRBD1
V gene: TRBV12-3/TRBV12-4

CDR3 protein: CASSLGTGQETQYF
CDR3 DNA: TGTGCCAGCAGCTTGGGGACAGGGCAAGAGACCCAGTACTTC
J gene: TRBJ2-5
clone size: .
D gene: TRBD1
V gene: TRBV11-2

CDR3 protein: CASSTPGQPQHF
CDR3 DNA: TGTGCCAGCAGTACACCGGGCCAACCCCAGCATTTT
J gene: TRBJ1-5
clone size: .
D gene: .
V gene: TRBV28

CDR3 protein: CSARESSGKNEQFF
CDR3 DNA: TGCAGTGCTAGAGAGTCTAGCGGGAAAAATGAGCAGTTCTTC
J gene: TRBJ2-1
clone size: .
D gene: TRBD2
V gene: TRBV20-1

CDR3 protein: CASSVGGPGELFF
CDR3 DNA: TGTGCCAGCAGCGTAGGGGGGCCCGGGGAGCTGTTTTTT
J gene: TRBJ2-2
clone size: .
D gene: .
V gene: TRBV9

CDR3 protein: CSAWDRGYNEQFF
CDR3 DNA: TGCAGCGCCTGGGACAGGGGCTACAATGAGCAGTTCTTC
J gene: TRBJ2-1
clone size: many
D gene: TRBD1
V gene: TRBV29-1

CDR3 protein: CASRRNRGNQPQHF
CDR3 DNA: TGTGCCAGCAGGAGGAACAGGGGCAATCAGCCCCAGCATTTT
J gene: TRBJ1-5
clone size: .
D gene: .
V gene: TRBV6-1

CDR3 protein: CASSHYTEAFF
CDR3 DNA: TGTGCCAGCAGCCATTACACTGAAGCTTTCTTT
J gene: TRBJ1-1
clone size: few
D gene: .
V gene: TRBV3-1

CDR3 protein: CASRVLVNTGELFF
CDR3 DNA: TGCGCCAGCAGAGTCCTGGTGAACACCGGGGAGCTGTTTTTT
J gene: TRBJ2-2
clone size: few
D gene: .
V gene: TRBV5-1

CDR3 protein: CASSVGLAGSQETQYF
CDR3 DNA: TGTGCCAGCAGCGTTGGACTAGCGGGATCCCAAGAGACCCAGTACTTC
J gene: TRBJ2-5
clone size: .
D gene: TRBD2
V gene: TRBV9

CDR3 protein: CSARDPSGRRTGELFF
CDR3 DNA: TGCAGTGCTAGAGATCCTAGCGGGAGGCGTACCGGGGAGCTGTTTTTT
J gene: TRBJ2-2
clone size: .
D gene: TRBD2
V gene: TRBV20-1

CDR3 protein: CAISGGPRLARTIPYEQYF
CDR3 DNA: TGTGCCATCAGTGGGGGCCCTCGACTAGCGCGAACCATTCCTTACGAGCAGTACTTC
J gene: TRBJ2-7
clone size: few
D gene: TRBD2
V gene: TRBV10-3

CDR3 protein: CASSLGPRGRNAEQYF
CDR3 DNA: TGTGCTAGCAGCTTAGGTCCCCGGGGTCGTAATGCCGAGCAGTACTTC
J gene: TRBJ2-7
clone size: many
D gene: .
V gene: TRBV7-7

CDR3 protein: CASSGQGQYF
CDR3 DNA: TGTGCCAGCAGCGGACAAGGCCAGTACTTC
J gene: TRBJ2-5
clone size: few
D gene: .
V gene: TRBV12-3/TRBV12-4

CDR3 protein: CASSPLRGLEYEQYF
CDR3 DNA: TGTGCCAGCTCACCACTCAGGGGGTTGGAGTACGAGCAGTACTTC
J gene: TRBJ2-7
clone size: .
D gene: TRBD1
V gene: TRBV18

CDR3 protein: CASSTRVSTGELFF
CDR3 DNA: TGTGCCAGCAGCACGAGGGTTTCCACCGGGGAGCTGTTTTTT
J gene: TRBJ2-2
clone size: many
D gene: .
V gene: TRBV7-9

CDR3 protein: CASSDYSGRGYEQYF
CDR3 DNA: TGCGCCAGCAGCGATTATAGCGGGAGAGGGTACGAGCAGTACTTC
J gene: TRBJ2-7
clone size: .
D gene: TRBD2
V gene: TRBV4-1

CDR3 protein: CASKGGTSGSPDTQYF
CDR3 DNA: TGTGCCAGCAAAGGGGGTACTAGCGGGAGTCCAGATACGCAGTATTTT
J gene: TRBJ2-3
clone size: few
D gene: TRBD2
V gene: TRBV7-8

CDR3 protein: CASSHHLAGAVHEQYF
CDR3 DNA: TGTGCCAGCAGCCACCACCTAGCGGGAGCAGTTCACGAGCAGTACTTC
J gene: TRBJ2-7
clone size: .
D gene: TRBD2
V gene: TRBV6-1

CDR3 protein: CAIGAGTSEKLFF
CDR3 DNA: TGTGCCATCGGGGCCGGGACAAGTGAAAAACTGTTTTTT
J gene: TRBJ1-4
clone size: few
D gene: .
V gene: TRBV10-3

CDR3 protein: CASILSWDREYEQYF
CDR3 DNA: TGTGCCAGCATCTTATCCTGGGACAGGGAATACGAGCAGTACTTC
J gene: TRBJ2-7
clone size: .
D gene: TRBD1
V gene: TRBV12-3/TRBV12-4

CDR3 protein: CASSKLAGVGYGTGELFF
CDR3 DNA: TGTGCCAGCAGCAAACTAGCGGGAGTTGGATATGGGACCGGGGAGCTGTTTTTT
J gene: TRBJ2-2
clone size: few
D gene: TRBD2
V gene: TRBV7-8

CDR3 protein: CASSYRQGVRTGEQYF
CDR3 DNA: TGCGCCAGCAGCTACCGACAGGGAGTAAGGACTGGCGAGCAGTACTTC
J gene: TRBJ2-7
clone size: many
D gene: TRBD1
V gene: TRBV5-1

CDR3 protein: CASSYMDRGAKNIQYF
CDR3 DNA: TGTGCCAGCAGTTACATGGACAGGGGAGCCAAAAACATTCAGTACTTC
J gene: TRBJ2-4
clone size: few
D gene: TRBD1
V gene: TRBV6-5

CDR3 protein: CASSFGLAGDTDTQYF
CDR3 DNA: TGTGCCAGCAGTTTCGGACTAGCGGGAGACACAGATACGCAGTATTTT
J gene: TRBJ2-3
clone size: .
D gene: TRBD2
V gene: TRBV12-3/TRBV12-4

CDR3 protein: CASSSPRGPRRF
CDR3 DNA: TGTGCCAGCAGTTCCCCTAGGGGGCCTCGGAGGTTC
J gene: TRBJ2-7
clone size: .
D gene: TRBD1
V gene: TRBV27

CDR3 protein: CASSLVKLAGEETQYF
CDR3 DNA: TGTGCCAGCAGCTTAGTAAAGCTAGCGGGAGAAGAGACCCAGTACTTC
J gene: TRBJ2-5
clone size: many
D gene: TRBD2
V gene: TRBV7-6